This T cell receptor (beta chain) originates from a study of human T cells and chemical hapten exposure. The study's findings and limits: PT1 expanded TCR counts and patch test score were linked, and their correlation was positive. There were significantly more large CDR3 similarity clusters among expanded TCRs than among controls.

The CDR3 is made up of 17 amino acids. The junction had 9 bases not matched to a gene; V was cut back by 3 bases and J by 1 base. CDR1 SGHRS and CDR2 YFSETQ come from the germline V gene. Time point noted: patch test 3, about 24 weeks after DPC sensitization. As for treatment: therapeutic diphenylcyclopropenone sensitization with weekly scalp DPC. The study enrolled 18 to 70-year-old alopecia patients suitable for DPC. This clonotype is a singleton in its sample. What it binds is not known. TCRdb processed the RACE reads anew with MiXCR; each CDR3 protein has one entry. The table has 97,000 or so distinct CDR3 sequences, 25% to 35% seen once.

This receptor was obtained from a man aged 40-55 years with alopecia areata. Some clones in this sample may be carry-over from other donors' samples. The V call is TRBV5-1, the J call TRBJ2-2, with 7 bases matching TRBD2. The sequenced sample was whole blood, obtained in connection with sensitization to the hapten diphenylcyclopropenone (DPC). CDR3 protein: CASSYALLAQNTGELFF. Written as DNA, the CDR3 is TGCGCCAGCAGCTATGCCTTACTAGCGCAGAACACCGGGGAGCTGTTTTTT.